This TCR beta chain was identified in a study of T cells in localized non-small cell lung cancer. The V gene lost 5 bases and the J gene lost 14 bases, with 4 bases spanning the gap. The germline V gene has CDR1 SGHAT and CDR2 FQNNGV. The length of the CDR3 is 8 residues. Profiled with immunoSEQ multiplex PCR; TCRdb holds only in-frame clones, not every one. The table has 15,000 to 25,000 clones, 65% to 90% seen once. This clone was detected a few times. V usage is TRBV11-2 and J usage is TRBJ2-1, with D unclear. Sequences were derived from peripheral blood, sampled before any cancer treatment. This receptor was taken from a man aged 35-75 years with stage I lung adenocarcinoma. CDR3 protein: CASSPKFF. The DNA for the CDR3 is TGTGCCAGCAGCCCAAAGTTCTTC.